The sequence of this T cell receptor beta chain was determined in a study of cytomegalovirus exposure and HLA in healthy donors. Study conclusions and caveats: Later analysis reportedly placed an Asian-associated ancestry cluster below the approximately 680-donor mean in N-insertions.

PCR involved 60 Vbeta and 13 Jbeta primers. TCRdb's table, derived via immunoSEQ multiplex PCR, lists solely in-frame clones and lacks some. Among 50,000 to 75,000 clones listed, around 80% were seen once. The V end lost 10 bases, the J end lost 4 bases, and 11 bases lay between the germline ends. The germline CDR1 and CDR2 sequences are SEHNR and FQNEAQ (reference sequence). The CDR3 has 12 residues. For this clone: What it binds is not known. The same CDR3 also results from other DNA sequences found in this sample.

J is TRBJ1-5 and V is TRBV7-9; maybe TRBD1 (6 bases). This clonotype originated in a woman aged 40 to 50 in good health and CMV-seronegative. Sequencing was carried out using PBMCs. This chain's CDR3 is CATTQGNQPQHF. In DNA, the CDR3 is TGTGCCACCACACAGGGTAATCAGCCCCAGCATTTT.